This T cell receptor (beta chain) comes out of a study of tumour-infiltrating T cells in Burkitt lymphoma. J was trimmed by 0 bases and V by 1 base; bases with no gene match: 5. The germline V gene has CDR1 LGHNA and CDR2 YSLEER. CDR3 length equals 17 residues. Here immunoSEQ multiplex PCR was the method, and the copy in TCRdb shows in-frame clones only, minus some. Here the sample spans tens of thousands of clones, about a third being singletons. The chain joins TRBV4-3 to TRBJ2-7, with 11 nucleotides matching TRBD2. This clonotype originated in a human donor with Burkitt lymphoma. The sequenced material came from tumor tissue. CDR3 sequence: CASSQVRGTSGSYEQYF. The CDR3 DNA reads TGCGCCAGCAGCCAAGTTAGGGGGACTAGCGGCTCCTACGAGCAGTACTTC.